This T cell receptor (beta chain) was obtained from a study of Ad26.COV2.S vaccination and SARS-CoV-2 variants (dated by TCRdb to the early 2020s). Study-wide context: Donors in the vaccine arm were drawn from COV1001, a multicentre, randomized, double-blind, placebo-controlled phase I-IIa trial testing Ad26.COV2.S in healthy adults. Ad26.COV2.S was given intramuscularly at 5x10^10 or 1x10^11 viral particles, as a single shot or as two shots 56 days apart. The specificity and breadth of SARS-CoV-2-reactive T cell receptors after Ad26.COV2.S vaccination were assessed by TCRbeta repertoire sequencing. The TCR-sequenced set comprised approximately 32 samples: approximately 20 Ad26.COV2.S vaccine recipients, 5 placebo recipients and 8 SARS-CoV-2 convalescent individuals. Trial participants were randomized into five groups of five: low-dose or high-dose Ad26.COV2.S given once or twice, or placebo on both occasions. Investigators remained blinded to trial group allocation during experiments and outcome assessment.

Points on this clone: Its binding antigen is unknown. It has no much larger one-base neighbor in the sample; base qualities were not kept.

The CDR3 runs 16 amino acids, cysteine and phenylalanine included. Left in the record is the CDR3 DNA by itself, 48 bases read in frame from the first base. The immunoSEQ Assay was used to sequence TCRbeta CDR3 regions. After extraction, genomic DNA underwent amplification by bias-controlled multiplex PCR, followed by high-throughput sequencing. The original methods were these. Collapsing and filtering of sequences were performed to quantify the absolute abundance of each unique TCRbeta CDR3 region. T cell fraction was estimated by normalizing TCRbeta template counts to usable DNA, with usable DNA measured through amplification of reference genes found in all nucleated cells. Repertoire TCRs were annotated as SARS-CoV-2-specific by exact matching of V gene, CDR3 amino acid sequence and J gene to a known reactive TCR set. MIRA supplied the reference SARS-CoV-2 TCR set, which was filtered for enrichment in COVID-19-positive ImmuneCODE repertoires so that public or cross-reactive TCRs were removed. Drawing on the MIRA antigens, annotated TCRs were analysed further at the level of specific ORF or position within ORF. Depth was the summed frequency of annotated unique rearrangements, while breadth was defined as annotated unique rearrangements over total unique productive rearrangements. Two-sided Wilcoxon rank-sum tests were applied when comparing TCR breadth between groups. TCRdb limited this immuneACCESS table to in-frame rearrangements with V and J called. A share of clones is missing; checked studies link under half to unresolved V genes, and the rest is unexplained. V and J calls and clone size come straight from that table; D and trimming were deduced from the DNA. The sample table records hundreds of thousands of clones; about 90% of these occur just once. Approximately 1.7% of the sample goes to the ten largest clones.

Study-wide findings and limitations: Non-spike TCR breadth was comparable between vaccine and placebo recipients, consistent with the vaccine containing only spike. Spike-specific TCR breadth was higher in Ad26.COV2.S recipients than in placebo recipients (P = 0.0014). The authors noted that total T cell responses may have been underestimated by the TCR breadth and depth analyses. After vaccination, substantial breadth of spike-specific CD8+ and CD4+ T cell responses was reported. The study was not powered for comparison of responses between vaccine doses or regimens.

Reading the label with the study, this specimen's treatment or condition is: around 19 received Ad26.COV2.S at low or high dose, single or two shots; about five received placebo; per-sample allocation not given. Repertoires of vaccine and placebo recipients were sequenced from samples collected on day 63 after the first injection. In Cohort 1b, about two dozen adults aged 18-55 years were enrolled at a single site in Boston, USA, between 29 July and 7 August 2020. Ad26.COV2.S was a replication-incompetent adenovirus type 26 vector expressing a prefusion-stabilized SARS-CoV-2 spike protein from the original Wuhan strain.

The sequenced sample was peripheral blood, obtained in a trial of Ad26.COV2.S vaccine versus placebo. The TCR comes from a person between 18 and 59 years old who received the Ad26.COV2.S COVID-19 vaccine or a placebo. The rearranged chain carries TRBV21-1 and TRBJ1-3. TRBV21-1 is flagged as a pseudogene. The bases read TGTGCCAGCAGCAAGGTTGGGGGGAAGCCTGGAAACACCATATATTTT. This sequence encodes CASSKVGGKPGNTIYF.